Following are 23 T cell receptor beta chains from one sample sequenced in a study of a mutant IDH1 vaccine in newly diagnosed glioma. Antigens of these TCRs are unknown. Time point here: week 47, end of study. What each vaccine dose contained was 300 ug of mutant IDH1 20-mer peptide, accompanied by topical imiquimod. Measured with immunoSEQ multiplex PCR; TCRdb has only the in-frame clones, and not every one. The table shows around 61,000 clones, with about 71% occurring only once. The input for sequencing was PBMCs, taken from a glioma patient whose treatment included an IDH1 peptide vaccine. These receptors all stem from a man aged 50 to 59 with glioma.

This CDR3 is CASSEGDRGIYEQYF. In nucleotides, the CDR3 is TGTGCCAGCAGCGAGGGGGACAGGGGAATCTACGAGCAGTACTTC. The chain uses TRBV7-3 and TRBJ2-7, with 10 positions matching TRBD1. CDR3 size: 15 residues. Unmatched junction bases numbered 7, after V lost 5 bases and J lost 3 bases. Germline V CDR1 and CDR2: SGHTA, FQGTGA.

This clone was found once. The V and J genes are TRBV6-1 and TRBJ1-6; D is perhaps TRBD1 (6 bases). This CDR3 has 16 residues. Germline V lookup: CDR1 MNHNS, CDR2 SASEGT. Between the trimmed V and J ends, which lost 3 bases and 7 bases, there was a span of 16 bases. The CDR3 nucleotides read TGTGCCAGCAGTGAGTTAGTAGGGGGAGGAAATTCACCCCTCCACTTT. Encoded protein: CASSELVGGGNSPLHF.

This clone was seen only a few times. V and J are TRBV6-4 and TRBJ1-5; D is unresolved. Trimming shortened V by 4 bases and J by 4 bases, and 8 bases separated the two germline ends. CDR1 MRHNA and CDR2 SNTAGT come from the germline V gene. The CDR3 runs to 13 residues. The CDR3 DNA sequence: TGTGCCAGCAGTGCCGACTCTAATCAGCCCCAGCATTTT. Translated: CASSADSNQPQHF.

The V gene is TRBV7-9, the J gene TRBJ1-1; no clear D gene. Between the trimmed V and J ends, which lost 0 bases and 6 bases, there was a span of 11 bases. From germline, CDR1 is SEHNR and CDR2 FQNEAQ (reference sequence). CDR3 length: 14 residues. CDR3 amino acids: CASSLASGRSEAFF. CDR3 coding DNA: TGTGCCAGCAGCTTAGCTTCAGGCAGGTCTGAAGCTTTCTTT.

V gene TRBV5-6 combines with J gene TRBJ2-3; D unresolved. The CDR3 contains 14 residues. CDR1 and CDR2 (germline): SGHDT, YYEEEE. The V gene lost 6 bases and the J gene lost 1 base, with 12 bases spanning the gap. CDR3 coding DNA: TGTGCCAGCACCTATAGTACTGGCACAGATACGCAGTATTTT. Its protein product is CASTYSTGTDTQYF.

The chain joins TRBV4-2 to TRBJ1-1, with 7 bases that match TRBD1. Germline CDR1 LGHNA, CDR2 YNFKEQ. The CDR3 contains 15 residues. V was pared by 1 base and J by 1 base, with 3 bases of the junction left unmatched. The CDR3 reads CASSQADRENTEAFF. The DNA of the CDR3 is TGTGCCAGCAGCCAAGCCGACAGGGAGAACACTGAAGCTTTCTTT.

The chain joins TRBV10-3 to TRBJ1-2; tentative D call: TRBD1 (5 bases). Germline CDR1 is ENHRY and CDR2 is SYGVKD. The CDR3 is 13 residues long. V was shortened by 4 bases and J by 2 bases, with 8 bases between the two germline ends. The CDR3 DNA follows: TGTGCCATCAGTGTTGGGGGGAACTATGGCTACACCTTC. It encodes CAISVGGNYGYTF.

The chain is built from TRBV28 and TRBJ2-7; 8 nucleotides match TRBD2. The CDR3 is made up of 15 amino acids. In germline, CDR1 is MDHEN, CDR2 SYDVKM. Trimming cost V 4 bases and J 5 bases; bases outside gene matches: 10. The CDR3 DNA sequence: TGTGCCAGCAGTTCCAATCGGGGGGGAGCGGACGAGCAGTACTTC. Its translation: CASSSNRGGADEQYF.

CDR3 amino acids: CASFPRGGAGTQYF. In DNA, the CDR3 is TGTGCCAGCTTCCCCAGGGGGGGGGCGGGTACGCAGTATTTT. The gene calls are TRBV28 and TRBJ2-3, with D perhaps assigned TRBD1 or TRBD2 (7 bases each). The length of the CDR3 is 14 residues. The V gene lost 8 bases and the J gene lost 8 bases, with 20 bases spanning the gap. Germline lookup yields CDR1 MDHEN and CDR2 SYDVKM. Together with reference TRBV28 and TRBJ2-3, the CDR3 gives the full variable domain: DVKVTQSSRYLVKRTGEKVFLECVQDMDHENMFWYRQDPGLGLRLIYFSYDVKMKEKGDIPEGYSVSREKKERFSLILESASTNQTSMYLCASFPRGGAGTQYFGPGTRLTVL.

This sequence joins TRBV27 and TRBJ1-2, with D possibly TRBD1 on 5 matching bases. Trimming stripped 3 bases from V and 7 bases from J, with 9 bases between. Germline loops: CDR1 MNHEY, CDR2 SMNVEV (reference sequence). The CDR3 loop spans 12 amino acids. The CDR3 sequence is CASSLAGGGYTF. CDR3 DNA: TGTGCCAGCAGTTTGGCGGGGGGTGGCTACACCTTC.

The rearrangement joins TRBV6-1 to TRBJ1-1; D remains unclear. Germline CDR1 reads MNHNS; CDR2 reads SASEGT. The CDR3 covers 17 residues. Deletions cut 4 bases from V and 0 bases from J, with 18 bases between. CDR3 loop: CASSGPAMSSMNTEAFF. DNA for the CDR3: TGTGCCAGCAGTGGTCCCGCCATGTCATCCATGAACACTGAAGCTTTCTTT.

The chain recombines TRBV13 with TRBJ2-7; possibly TRBD1 for D (5 bases). The CDR3 has 13 residues. Trimming shortened V by 5 bases and J by 7 bases, and 15 bases separated the two germline ends. From germline, CDR1 is PRHDT and CDR2 FYEKMQ (reference sequence). CDR3 in DNA: TGTGCCAGCAGCCCCCAGGGTACGAGGGAGCAGTACTTC. This sequence encodes CASSPQGTREQYF.

This clone showed up just a few times. This chain joins TRBV6-6 and TRBJ1-2; 10 bases are shared with TRBD1. The CDR3 covers 14 residues. CDR1 and CDR2 from the germline V gene are MNHNY and SVGAGI (reference sequence). V was clipped by 7 bases and J by 6 bases; unmatched bases: 8. CDR3 loop: CASTNRDRGDGYTF. In DNA form, the CDR3 reads TGTGCCAGCACAAACCGGGACAGGGGCGATGGCTACACCTTC.

The genes are TRBV7-9 and TRBJ2-7; TRBD1 matches 12 bases. CDR3 length equals 15 residues. Germline loops: CDR1 SEHNR, CDR2 FQNEAQ (reference sequence). Trimming removed 1 base from V and 5 bases from J; junction bases left unmatched: 3. The CDR3 reads CASSLGGTGGNEQYF. The CDR3 bases are TGTGCCAGCAGCTTAGGGGGGACAGGGGGCAACGAGCAGTACTTC.

V and J are TRBV6-5 and TRBJ2-7; maybe TRBD1 (6 bases). Between the trimmed V and J ends, which lost 6 bases and 3 bases, there was a span of 12 bases. The CDR3 contains 13 residues. The germline CDR1 and CDR2 sequences are MNHEY and SVGAGI. CDR3 protein: CASRGQKLYEQYF. The CDR3 bases are TGTGCCAGCAGGGGACAAAAACTCTACGAGCAGTACTTC.

The chain is built from TRBV2 and TRBJ1-2, with D unclear. Per the germline V gene, CDR1 is SNHLY and CDR2 is FYNNEI. The CDR3 runs 14 residues. V gave up 2 bases and J gave up 3 bases, with 10 bases separating them. The CDR3 is CASSENWAHYGYTF. Here the CDR3 DNA reads TGTGCCAGCAGTGAAAATTGGGCCCACTATGGCTACACCTTC.

J is TRBJ2-1 and V is TRBV4-3, with 8 positions matching TRBD2. Germline V gene sequence: CDR1 LGHNA, CDR2 YSLEER. CDR3 length: 15 residues. Trimming at V came to 1 base and at J to 7 bases, leaving 6 bases not matched to a gene. DNA of the CDR3: TGCGCCAGCAGCCAAGGTAGCGGGGCTTTGAATGAGCAGTTCTTC. Translated: CASSQGSGALNEQFF.

There are a few counts of this clone. The rearrangement uses TRBV19 and TRBJ1-2; D gene uncertain. Germline loops: CDR1 LNHDA, CDR2 SQIVND (reference sequence). The CDR3 contains 11 residues. The V end lost 2 bases, the J end lost 6 bases, and 4 bases lay between the germline ends. DNA of the CDR3: TGTGCCAGTAGTATACGGAATGGCTACACCTTC. Translated: CASSIRNGYTF.

J is TRBJ2-1 and V is TRBV10-3, with 7 bases aligning to TRBD1. In germline, CDR1 is ENHRY, CDR2 SYGVKD. V gave up 8 bases and J gave up 5 bases; unmatched junction bases: 9. This CDR3 region has 14 residues. The CDR3 DNA reads TGTGCCATCTGGTCCGGACAGGTCAACAATGAGCAGTTCTTC. Translation: CAIWSGQVNNEQFF.

This chain joins TRBV5-1 and TRBJ2-1, with a possible D match to TRBD1 (5 bases). The CDR3 sequence is 15 residues long. The V end was cut by 0 bases, the J end by 0 bases, with 7 bases between. Per germline, CDR1 SGHRS and CDR2 YFSETQ. The CDR3 coding sequence is TGCGCCAGCAGCTTGGTAGGGGACTCCTACAATGAGCAGTTCTTC. It codes for CASSLVGDSYNEQFF.

This clone was observed once. CDR3 sequence (DNA): TGTGCCAGCAGCGTACGTTCTAGCGGGGGCCTATTAAATGAGCAGTTCTTC. The encoded protein is CASSVRSSGGLLNEQFF. The chain carries TRBV9 and TRBJ2-1; 10 nucleotides match TRBD2. This CDR3 region has 17 residues. Germline V gene data show CDR1 as SGDLS and CDR2 as YYNGEE. J was trimmed by 7 bases and V by 1 base; bases with no gene match: 11.

The rearrangement joins TRBV11-2 to TRBJ2-7; D is unclear. Germline-derived CDR1 and CDR2 are SGHAT and FQNNGV. The V and J ends lost 0 bases and 3 bases respectively, with 9 bases between them. The CDR3 totals 14 residues. DNA for the CDR3: TGTGCCAGCAGCTTAGAGCCGAGCGTCTACGAGCAGTACTTC. Its protein is CASSLEPSVYEQYF.

This CDR3 reads CASSLGVPGPSEAFF. The CDR3 nucleotides read TGTGCCAGCAGCTTGGGGGTTCCGGGACCTTCTGAAGCTTTCTTT. This sequence joins TRBV5-5 and TRBJ1-1; D possibly corresponds to TRBD1 (5 bases). Germline CDR1 reads SGHKS; CDR2 reads YYEKEE (reference sequence). The ends were cut back, 0 bases at V and 6 bases at J, with 15 bases in the middle. The CDR3 runs to 15 residues.